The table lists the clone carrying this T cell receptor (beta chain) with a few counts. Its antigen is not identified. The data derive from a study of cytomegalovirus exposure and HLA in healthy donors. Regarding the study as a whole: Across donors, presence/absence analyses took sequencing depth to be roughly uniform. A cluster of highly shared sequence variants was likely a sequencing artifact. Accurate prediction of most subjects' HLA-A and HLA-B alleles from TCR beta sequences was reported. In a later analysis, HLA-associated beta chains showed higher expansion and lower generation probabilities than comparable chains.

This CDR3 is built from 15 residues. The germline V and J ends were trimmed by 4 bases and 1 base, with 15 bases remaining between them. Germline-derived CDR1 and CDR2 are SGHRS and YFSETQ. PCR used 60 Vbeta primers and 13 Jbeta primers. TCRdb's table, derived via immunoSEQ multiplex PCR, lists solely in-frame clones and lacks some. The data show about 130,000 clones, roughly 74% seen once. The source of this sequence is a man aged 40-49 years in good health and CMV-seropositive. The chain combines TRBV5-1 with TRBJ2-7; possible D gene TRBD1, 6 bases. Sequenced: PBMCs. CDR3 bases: TGCGCCAGCAGCCCTACAAACAGGGTGTCCTACGAGCAGTACTTC. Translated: CASSPTNRVSYEQYF.